This TCR beta chain was observed in a study of technical replicates of blood from several donors. The assay was immunoSEQ multiplex PCR, and TCRdb's table has in-frame clones only and misses some. This table holds 10,000 to 13,000 clones, around 94% found once. This TCR came from a human donor in good health. Source material: PBMCs.

In nucleotides, the CDR3 is TGTGCCAGCAGCTCGCCGGCGGGGGTTGTCGGGGAGCTGTTTTTT. Translating gives CASSSPAGVVGELFF. J is TRBJ2-2 and V is TRBV7-6, with 7 bases that match TRBD2. The V gene's germline CDR1 is SGHVS and CDR2 FNYEAQ. Trimming cost V 4 bases and J 7 bases; bases outside gene matches: 9. The CDR3 contains 15 residues.